The 18 T cell receptor beta chains reported below all come from one sample, sequenced in a study of vaccination and CD4 T cells after COVID-19. Stated treatment: roughly 11-day PBMC culture with coronavirus spike peptide pools or control peptides (ViraFEST assay). From the unexposed donor, CD4+ T cells were collected ahead of the COVID-19 pandemic (2011-2018). Their antigens are not known. The Oncomine TCR Beta short-read assay was applied to DNA of cultured CD4+ T cells. TCRdb used MiXCR to reprocess the PCR reads, holding one entry per CDR3 protein. Of about 6,700 distinct CDR3 sequences listed, about 31% were seen once; the top ten hold 33%. Sample: CD4+ T cells from blood, cultured in vitro. These receptors originate from a human donor in good health.

A few counts support this clonotype. V gene TRBV21-1 combines with J gene TRBJ2-3. TRBV21-1 is marked as a pseudogene. The CDR3 has 15 residues. CDR3 region: CASSEMVTSTDTQYF. The CDR3 DNA follows: TGTGCCAGCAGCGAAATGGTAACTTCCACAGATACGCAGTATTTT.

The chain joins TRBV7-8 to TRBJ1-1; the D gene is possibly TRBD1 (6 bases). This CDR3 has 17 amino acids. Germline values: CDR1 SGHVS, CDR2 FQNEAQ. V lost 2 bases and J lost 1, with 17 bases in between. CDR3 DNA: TGTGCCAGCAGCTTATACACACAGGGTATATGGAACACTGAAGCTTTCTTT. It encodes CASSLYTQGIWNTEAFF.

Here the CDR3 reads CATLSTGNYGYTF. For the CDR3, the DNA is TGTGCCACCCTGAGTACAGGGAACTATGGCTACACCTTC. The chain is built from TRBV10-3 and TRBJ1-2, with a tentative D call TRBD1 (6 bases). The CDR3 sequence is 13 residues long. Germline V gene sequence: CDR1 ENHRY, CDR2 SYGVKD. V shed 10 bases and J shed 2 bases, with 14 bases lying between them.

This rearrangement joins TRBV11-2 to TRBJ2-1; 8 bases line up with TRBD2. The germline CDR1 and CDR2 sequences are SGHAT and FQNNGV. This CDR3 has 16 amino acids. Unmatched junction bases numbered 9, after V lost 4 bases and J lost 4 bases. The CDR3 DNA follows: TGTGCCAGCAGCTACGAGGCTAAGCGGGGGTACAATGAGCAGTTCTTC. It encodes CASSYEAKRGYNEQFF.

Comment on this clonotype: At one boundary the junction diverges from the germline segment, which might be a read error. The chain joins TRBV6-1 to TRBJ1-5; the match to TRBD1 covers 7 bases. This CDR3 comprises 13 residues. Germline V gene data show CDR1 as MNHNS and CDR2 as SASEGT. The CDR3 nucleotides are TGTGCTAGCAGGGGACAGCTCAATCAGCCCCAGCGTTTT. It is translated as CASRGQLNQPQRF.

This clonotype was seen a few times. This chain joins TRBV6-5 and TRBJ2-7; 7 bases map to TRBD1. CDR3 size: 15 residues. V was pared by 0 bases and J by 1 base, with 3 bases of the junction left unmatched. Germline V gene sequence: CDR1 MNHEY, CDR2 SVGAGI. CDR3 residues: CASSYSWTGSYEQYF. The CDR3 DNA sequence: TGTGCCAGCAGTTACTCCTGGACAGGATCCTACGAGCAGTACTTC.

This clonotype showed up just a few times. The rearrangement joins TRBV6-1 to TRBJ1-1, with unresolved D. The CDR3 has 13 amino acids. The V end lost 7 bases, the J end lost 4 bases, and 13 bases lay between the germline ends. Germline CDR1 and CDR2: MNHNS and SASEGT. CDR3 loop: CASTRRESTEAFF. Written as DNA, the CDR3 is TGTGCCAGCACCCGTCGGGAATCCACTGAAGCTTTCTTT.

The CDR3 bases are TGCAGTGCAAGATGGGGACAGGGGGAAAATCAGCCCCAGCATTTT. It specifies CSARWGQGENQPQHF. J is TRBJ1-5 and V is TRBV20-1, with TRBD1 matching over 11 bases. Germline CDR1 and CDR2: DFQATT and SNEGSKA (reference sequence). V lost 6 bases, J lost 4 bases, and 8 bases stayed unmatched. The CDR3 consists of 15 residues.

The gene calls are TRBV4-2 and TRBJ2-4; TRBD1 matches 7 bases. This CDR3 region has 16 residues. V was pared by 0 bases and J by 3 bases, with 5 bases of the junction left unmatched. The germline CDR1 and CDR2 sequences are LGHNA and YNFKEQ. The CDR3 coding sequence is TGTGCCAGCAGCCAAGATACAGGGGTGGACAAAAACATTCAGTACTTC. Residues: CASSQDTGVDKNIQYF.

This chain links TRBV12-3 or TRBV12-4 with TRBJ2-2; 7 bases map to TRBD2. This CDR3 is 15 amino acids long. V was pared by 6 bases and J by 1 base, with 5 bases of the junction left unmatched. The chain's CDR3 is CASRTAGKNTGELFF. CDR3 bases: TGTGCCAGCAGGACAGCGGGGAAGAACACCGGGGAGCTGTTTTTT.

This chain uses TRBV19 with TRBJ1-2; D is perhaps TRBD1 (5 bases). The V end lost 4 bases, the J end lost 5 bases, and 14 bases lay between the germline ends. Germline CDR1 LNHDA, CDR2 SQIVND (reference sequence). This CDR3 is 14 amino acids long. The CDR3 sequence is CASSTRDSNYGYTF. CDR3 bases: TGTGCCAGTAGTACCCGAGACAGCAATTATGGCTACACCTTC.

The chain carries TRBV9 and TRBJ1-5, with D perhaps matching TRBD1 (6 bases). This CDR3 contains 14 residues. Germline lookup yields CDR1 SGDLS and CDR2 YYNGEE. V dropped 3 bases and J dropped 1 base, with 8 bases sitting between them. This chain's CDR3 is CASSAGTSNQPQHF. The CDR3 DNA is TGTGCCAGCAGCGCCGGGACAAGCAATCAGCCCCAGCATTTT.

V and J are TRBV7-3 and TRBJ2-2; 7 bases are shared with TRBD1. J gave up 8 bases and V 5 bases, and 8 bases lay outside the gene matches. The V gene's germline CDR1 is SGHTA and CDR2 FQGTGA. The CDR3 spans 14 residues. The CDR3 sequence: CASSLDRDGGELFF. The CDR3 DNA sequence: TGTGCCAGCAGCCTAGACAGGGACGGGGGGGAGCTGTTTTTT.

V and J are TRBV5-1 and TRBJ2-3, with unresolved D. Trimming took off 0 bases at V and 2 bases at J, with 16 bases between the two ends. The germline V gene has CDR1 SGHRS and CDR2 YFSETQ. CDR3 size: 17 residues. The CDR3 sequence is CASSLEQVTFNTDTQYF. The CDR3 coding sequence is TGCGCCAGCAGCTTGGAGCAGGTCACCTTCAACACAGATACGCAGTATTTT.

The chain joins TRBV18 to TRBJ2-1; D possibly corresponds to TRBD1 (6 bases). The CDR3 is made up of 13 amino acids. Germline values: CDR1 KGHSH, CDR2 LQKENI. The germline V and J ends were trimmed by 3 bases and 10 bases, with 13 bases remaining between them. Here the CDR3 DNA reads TGTGCCAGCTCACCCTGGGACAACGAGGAGCAGTTCTTC. It codes for CASSPWDNEEQFF.

The rearrangement joins TRBV20-1 to TRBJ2-1; 7 nucleotides line up with TRBD2. Germline CDR1 reads DFQATT; CDR2 reads SNEGSKA (reference sequence). There are 12 residues in the CDR3. The CDR3 DNA reads as TGCAGCAAGACTAGCCCATACAATGAGCAGTTCTTC. Its translation: CSKTSPYNEQFF.

V is TRBV20-1 and J is TRBJ2-7; possibly TRBD1 for D (6 bases). Looked up from germline, CDR1 is DFQATT and CDR2 is SNEGSKA (reference sequence). The V and J ends lost 3 bases and 7 bases respectively, with 19 bases between them. CDR3 length: 14 residues. In nucleotides, the CDR3 is TGCAGTGCTAGGGGGAAGGGACAAACAGAGGAGCAGTACTTC. Translating it yields CSARGKGQTEEQYF.

V and J are TRBV19 and TRBJ1-5; D might be TRBD1 (5 bases). This CDR3 is built from 15 residues. V gave up 5 bases and J gave up 7 bases, with 18 bases separating them. Germline V gene sequence: CDR1 LNHDA, CDR2 SQIVND (reference sequence). The CDR3 region is CASSLTGRQGQPQHF. The DNA for the CDR3 is TGTGCCAGTAGTCTTACAGGCCGACAAGGGCAGCCCCAGCATTTT.